This T cell receptor (beta chain) was captured in a study of somatic mutations in cytotoxic T cells in rheumatoid arthritis. Study in general: Flow cytometry sorted some V beta antibody-stained T-cell populations to nearly 100% purity, V beta1+ cells among them being sequenced for TCRB.

J was trimmed by 2 bases and V by 3 bases; bases with no gene match: 8. This CDR3 region has 15 residues. Germline CDR1 is SGHDT and CDR2 is YYEEEE. Original handling: Matching published virus-specific TCRB sequences was rare for patient CD8+ clones that were larger than 1%. Repertoires were generated with immunoSEQ multiplex PCR, while TCRdb's copy carries only in-frame clones and drops some. V and J calls and clone size come straight from that table; D and trimming were deduced from the DNA. The sample has more than 15,000 clones; approximately 80% are singletons. Remarks on this clone: Its antigen remains unidentified.

Regarding the study as a whole: Patients with rheumatoid arthritis did not differ significantly from age-matched healthy controls in CD8+ T-cell clonality. A single CD8+ clone exceeded 20% of CD8+ cells in about an eighth of the 65 patients.

The TCR comes from an adult with rheumatoid arthritis. V is TRBV5-6 and J is TRBJ2-7, with TRBD2 matching over 7 bases. Material for sequencing was CD8+ T cells sorted from blood. The CDR3, as DNA: TGTGCCAGCAGCTGGAGGGCTAGCGGAACCTACGAGCAGTACTTC. Protein product: CASSWRASGTYEQYF.